This T cell receptor (beta chain) appears in the sequencing data of a study of cytomegalovirus exposure and HLA in healthy donors. The PCR ran on 60 Vbeta and 13 Jbeta primers. TCRdb's table, derived via immunoSEQ multiplex PCR, lists solely in-frame clones and lacks some. The table has some 160,000 clones, over 70% seen once. J lost 9 bases, V lost 8 bases, and 12 bases had no gene match. CDR1 and CDR2 from the germline V gene are GTSNPN and SVGIG (reference sequence). This CDR3 is 13 amino acids long. Healthy bone marrow donors formed the donor group. The receptor was derived from a woman between 18 and 29 years old in good health and CMV-seronegative. V gene TRBV30 combines with J gene TRBJ2-1; 8 nucleotides match TRBD1. The material sequenced was PBMCs. The DNA for the CDR3 is TGTGCCAGCCAGAGGACAGGGTCGCTTGAGCAGTTCTTC. This sequence encodes CASQRTGSLEQFF.